These 5 T cell receptor beta chains originate from one sample sequenced in a study of response to subunit inactivated influenza vaccine. TCRdb processed the RT-PCR reads anew with MiXCR; each CDR3 protein has one entry. In the table there are about 170,000 distinct CDR3 sequences, around 10% of which are singletons. Sequenced material: CD8+ T cells sorted from PBMCs, taken roughly 24 months after vaccination. All receptors come from a man in his fifties or sixties who received an inactivated influenza vaccine.

This chain joins TRBV7-9 and TRBJ2-3, with 8 bases lining up with TRBD1. Germline lookup yields CDR1 SEHNR and CDR2 FQNEAQ (reference sequence). The CDR3 runs 16 residues. V lost 2 bases, J lost 2 bases, and 6 bases stayed unmatched. The CDR3 coding sequence is TGTGCCAGCAGCTTATATTCAGGGGGCCTCACAGATACGCAGTATTTT. Its protein product is CASSLYSGGLTDTQYF.

This sequence joins TRBV6-6 and TRBJ1-5; D ambiguous. CDR1 and CDR2 (germline): MNHNY, SVGAGI (reference sequence). V shed 6 bases and J shed 0 bases, with 3 bases lying between them. The CDR3 runs 12 residues. As DNA, the CDR3 is TGTGCCAGCAGGGCTAGCAATCAGCCCCAGCATTTT. This sequence encodes CASRASNQPQHF.

This clonotype was seen more than once but under ten times. The rearrangement joins TRBV6-6 to TRBJ2-7; D not resolved. Trimming stripped 7 bases from V and 5 bases from J, with 15 bases between. The CDR3 extends over 13 amino acids. Germline CDR1 and CDR2: MNHNY and SVGAGI (reference sequence). CDR3 region: CASNPGTTDEQYF. The CDR3 DNA follows: TGTGCCAGCAATCCAGGAACCACGGACGAGCAGTACTTC.

Concerning this clonotype: The junction shows a germline mismatch at one end, possibly a read error. V usage is TRBV3-1 and J usage is TRBJ2-3, with 12 bases matching TRBD1. Germline CDR1 reads LGHDT; CDR2 reads YNNKEL (reference sequence). The CDR3 extends over 17 amino acids. The CDR3 DNA follows: TGTGCCAGCAGCCAAGATAGAGAGGGACAGGGGGCAGATACGCGGTATTTT. Its translation is CASSQDREGQGADTRYF.

This clonotype was observed at least ten times. This sequence joins TRBV7-9 and TRBJ2-7; TRBD1 aligns across 7 bases. CDR3 length equals 14 residues. Unmatched junction bases numbered 7, after V lost 5 bases and J lost 3 bases. Germline V CDR1 and CDR2: SEHNR, FQNEAQ (reference sequence). As DNA, the CDR3 is TGTGCCAGCAGCCAGAGGGACAGCCACTACGAGCAGTACTTC. The encoded protein is CASSQRDSHYEQYF.